The entry that follows covers one T cell receptor beta chain sequence. This record comes from a study of T cells after yellow fever vaccination. Trimming removed 0 bases from V and 1 base from J; junction bases left unmatched: 6. CDR1 is DFQATT and CDR2 is SNEGSKA in the germline V gene (reference sequence). The CDR3 consists of 16 residues. 5'RACE template switching produced TCR cDNA carrying a universal primer site and UMIs. A single record per CDR3 protein comes from TCRdb applying MiXCR to the 5' RACE reads. The sample lists just under 600,000 distinct CDR3 sequences; approximately 15% were seen once.

The material was PBMCs, obtained on the day of the yellow fever booster vaccination. The origin of this receptor is a man aged 30 to 45 who received the YFV17D yellow fever vaccine. V and J are TRBV20-1 and TRBJ2-7, with 10 bases matching TRBD2. This CDR3 reads CSARDIGLADSYEQYF. DNA of the CDR3: TGCAGTGCTAGAGATATAGGACTAGCGGATTCCTACGAGCAGTACTTC.